A selection of T cell receptor beta chains follows, all from one sample in a study of identical twins. TCRdb passed the 5' RACE reads through MiXCR, listing each CDR3 protein once. This table holds over 550,000 distinct CDR3 sequences, 7.1% found once. The data also belong to a second study, concerning yellow fever vaccine responses in identical twins.

Sequencing used PBMCs. These receptors originate from a young woman in good health. Both conserved end residues are part of each CDR3. The order of the fields is V gene, J gene, clone size, D gene, CDR3 protein, CDR3 DNA. A D gene is named only where the DNA matches it firmly. Rows give clone size only sometimes, using once, few, many, or a class for an expanded clone.

>TRBV3-1|TRBJ1-1|many|NA
CASSQGGETEAFF
TGTGCCAGCAGCCAAGGGGGGGAGACTGAAGCTTTCTTT
>TRBV27|TRBJ2-6|few|NA
CASSQPHSGIVANVLTF
TGTGCCAGCAGTCAACCTCATTCAGGGATAGTTGCCAACGTCCTGACTTTC
>TRBV12-3/TRBV12-4|TRBJ1-2|many|NA
CASSSLGSYGYTF
TGTGCCAGCAGTTCTTTGGGGTCCTATGGCTACACCTTC
>TRBV20-1|TRBJ1-4|few|NA
CSARGVGEKLFF
TGCAGTGCTAGAGGTGTGGGGGAAAAACTGTTTTTT
>TRBV12-3/TRBV12-4|TRBJ1-2|NA|NA
CASSLSGARGYTF
TGTGCCAGCAGTTTATCGGGGGCACGGGGCTACACCTTC
>TRBV10-1|TRBJ2-2|NA|TRBD1
CASSGDTGAPNTGELFF
TGCGCCAGCAGTGGGGACACAGGGGCCCCGAACACCGGGGAGCTGTTTTTT
>TRBV9|TRBJ1-1|few|NA
CASSPVIGVNTEAFF
TGTGCCAGCAGCCCGGTGATAGGTGTGAACACTGAAGCTTTCTTT
>TRBV11-3|TRBJ2-1|few|NA
CASSPSSPHEQFF
TGTGCCAGCAGCCCCTCCTCCCCCCATGAGCAGTTCTTC
>TRBV7-9|TRBJ2-7|few|NA
CASSSSNYEQYF
TGTGCCAGCAGTTCCTCCAATTACGAGCAGTACTTC
>TRBV5-1|TRBJ2-4|NA|NA
CASSLHRPGSPERPLAKNIQYF
TGCGCCAGCAGCTTGCACAGGCCTGGGTCCCCAGAGAGGCCACTAGCCAAAAACATTCAGTACTTC
>TRBV29-1|TRBJ1-3|few|NA
CSVELRGNTIYF
TGCAGCGTTGAGTTAAGGGGGAACACCATATATTTT
>TRBV6-1|TRBJ1-2|NA|TRBD1
CASSEEQGGYGYTF
TGTGCCAGCAGTGAAGAACAGGGGGGCTATGGCTACACCTTC
>TRBV5-1|TRBJ1-1|NA|NA
CASSLVDTMNTEAFF
TGCGCCAGCAGCTTGGTGGACACGATGAACACTGAAGCTTTCTTT
>TRBV3-1|TRBJ1-5|few|TRBD1
CASSTPDRGHDQPQHF
TGTGCCAGTTCGACGCCGGACAGGGGGCATGATCAGCCCCAGCATTTT
>TRBV7-9|TRBJ1-6|NA|NA
CASSLAVGSPLHF
TGTGCCAGCAGCTTAGCGGTCGGCTCACCCCTCCACTTT
>TRBV5-1|TRBJ1-6|many|NA
CASSFISPSSYNSPLHF
TGCGCCAGCAGCTTTATCAGCCCCAGCTCCTATAATTCACCCCTCCACTTT